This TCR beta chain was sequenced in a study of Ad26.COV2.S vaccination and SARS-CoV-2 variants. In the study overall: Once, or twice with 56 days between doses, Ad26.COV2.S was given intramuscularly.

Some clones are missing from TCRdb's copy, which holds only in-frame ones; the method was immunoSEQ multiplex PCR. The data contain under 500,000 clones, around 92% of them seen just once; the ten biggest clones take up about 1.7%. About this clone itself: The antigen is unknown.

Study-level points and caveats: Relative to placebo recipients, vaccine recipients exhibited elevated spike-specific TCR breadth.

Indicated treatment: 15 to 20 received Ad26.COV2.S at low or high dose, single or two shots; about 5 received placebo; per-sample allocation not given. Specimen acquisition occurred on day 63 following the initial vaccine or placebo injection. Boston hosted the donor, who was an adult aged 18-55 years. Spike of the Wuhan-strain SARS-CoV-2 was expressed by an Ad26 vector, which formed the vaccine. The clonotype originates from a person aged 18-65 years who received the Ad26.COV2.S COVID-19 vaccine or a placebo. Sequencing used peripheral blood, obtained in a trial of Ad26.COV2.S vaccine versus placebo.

DNA for the CDR3: TGCAGCGTTGCCTCAACAGGGATCGGAAACATTCAGTACTTC. Translation gives CSVASTGIGNIQYF. This chain joins TRBV29-1 and TRBJ2-4; possible D gene TRBD1, 6 bases. CDR1 and CDR2 from the germline V gene are SQVTM and ANQGSEA. CDR3 size: 14 residues. Between the trimmed V and J ends, which lost 4 bases and 6 bases, there was a span of 16 bases.